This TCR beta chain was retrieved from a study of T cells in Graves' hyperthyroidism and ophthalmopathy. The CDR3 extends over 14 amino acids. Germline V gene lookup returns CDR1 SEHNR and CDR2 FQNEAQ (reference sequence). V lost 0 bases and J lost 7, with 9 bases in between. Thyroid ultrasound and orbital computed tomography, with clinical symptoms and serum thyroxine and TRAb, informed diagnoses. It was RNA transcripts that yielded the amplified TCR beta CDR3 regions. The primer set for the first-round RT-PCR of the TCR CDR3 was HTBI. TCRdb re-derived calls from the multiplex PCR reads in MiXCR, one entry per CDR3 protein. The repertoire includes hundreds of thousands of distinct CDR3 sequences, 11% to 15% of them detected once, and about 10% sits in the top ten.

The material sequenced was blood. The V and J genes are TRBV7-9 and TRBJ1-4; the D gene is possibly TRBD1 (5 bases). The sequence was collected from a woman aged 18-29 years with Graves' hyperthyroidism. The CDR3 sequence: CASSLAQGGEKLFF. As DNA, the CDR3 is TGTGCCAGCAGCTTAGCCCAGGGAGGTGAAAAACTGTTTTTT.